This T cell receptor (beta chain) is from a study of cytomegalovirus exposure and HLA in healthy donors. Remarks on this clone: What it recognizes is unknown.

The study's findings and limits: TCR beta V segments were, for the most part, productive about 87% or about 30% of the time in an earlier analysis. With later analysis, a missense DCLRE1C variant became linked to TCR beta V- and J-gene trimming. Overall, 164 TCR beta chains were annotated as cytomegalovirus-associated. For most TCR sequences rarity was the rule, although some public TCRs occurred in many donors.

Amplification used 60 Vbeta primers and 13 Jbeta primers. The repertoire was sequenced with immunoSEQ multiplex PCR; TCRdb's copy has only in-frame clones and lacks some. The table for this sample gives about 53,000 clones. The CDR3 is 13 residues long. V was trimmed by 2 bases and J by 3 bases, leaving 7 bases between them. Per germline, CDR1 MNHNS and CDR2 SASEGT. The rearrangement joins TRBV6-1 to TRBJ1-2; D is uncertain. This clonotype was obtained from a man younger than 35 in good health and CMV-seropositive. Sequenced input: PBMCs. CDR3 protein: CASSETGDYGYTF. As DNA, the CDR3 is TGTGCCAGCAGTGAAACCGGGGACTATGGCTACACCTTC.